The 22 T cell receptor beta chains below all came from one sample that was sequenced in a study of human T cells and chemical hapten exposure. One entry per CDR3 protein results from TCRdb running MiXCR on the RACE reads. Of approximately 160,000 distinct CDR3 sequences listed, 28% are singletons. The time point is: patch test 3, about 24 weeks after DPC sensitization. Treatment described: therapeutic diphenylcyclopropenone sensitization with weekly scalp DPC. The sequences come from whole blood, collected in connection with sensitization to the hapten diphenylcyclopropenone (DPC). The receptors were sampled from a woman between 18 and 30 years old with alopecia areata. Some clones in this sample may be carry-over from other donors' samples.

A few counts support this clonotype. This sequence joins TRBV4-3 and TRBJ2-5; TRBD1 matches at 7 bases. The germline V gene has CDR1 LGHNA and CDR2 YSLEER. V gave up 1 base and J gave up 5 bases; unmatched junction bases: 7. The CDR3 sequence is 15 residues long. The chain's CDR3 is CASSQVRGRGETQYF. CDR3 nucleotides: TGCGCCAGCAGCCAAGTTAGGGGGCGCGGTGAGACCCAGTACTTC.

This clonotype was detected only a few times. The chain is built from TRBV4-3 and TRBJ2-1, with D possibly being TRBD1 (6 bases). The CDR3 is 16 residues long. Germline CDR1 LGHNA, CDR2 YSLEER. The V and J ends lost 3 bases and 7 bases respectively, with 19 bases between them. The DNA of the CDR3 is TGCGCCAGCAGCCAGGATGCCAGGGGCTACGCAAATGAGCAGTTCTTC. Its translation is CASSQDARGYANEQFF.

The J gene is TRBJ2-3, the V gene TRBV7-6; D is uncertain. Germline V gene lookup returns CDR1 SGHVS and CDR2 FNYEAQ. CDR3 length: 14 amino acids. V lost 5 bases to trimming and J lost 1 base, with 10 bases between them. CDR3 protein: CASSRTLGTDTQYF. In nucleotides, the CDR3 is TGTGCCAGCAGCCGAACCCTGGGCACAGATACGCAGTATTTT.

The chain is built from TRBV12-3 or TRBV12-4 and TRBJ1-5, with D unclear. The CDR3 spans 13 residues. Trimming shortened V by 3 bases and J by 6 bases, and 9 bases separated the two germline ends. As DNA, the CDR3 is TGTGCCAGCAGTTTGAAGGAGGCTCAGCCCCAGCATTTT. Its translation: CASSLKEAQPQHF.

This sequence joins TRBV4-3 and TRBJ1-3; a weak D match, TRBD1 (6 bases). The CDR3 runs to 15 residues. Germline CDR1 LGHNA, CDR2 YSLEER. The V end was cut by 1 base, the J end by 4 bases, with 11 bases between. The CDR3 reads CASSQVSGAGNTIYF. CDR3 nucleotides: TGCGCCAGCAGCCAAGTGTCAGGGGCCGGAAACACCATATATTTT.

This clonotype has a handful of counts. J is TRBJ2-7 and V is TRBV9; tentatively, D is TRBD1 (6 bases). CDR3 size: 14 residues. Germline loops: CDR1 SGDLS, CDR2 YYNGEE. Trimming removed 3 bases from V and 2 bases from J, with 12 bases in between. The CDR3 sequence: CASSAGHRAYEQYF. The CDR3 DNA sequence: TGTGCCAGCAGCGCGGGGCACAGGGCCTACGAGCAGTACTTC. The whole variable domain, filled in from reference TRBV9 and TRBJ2-7, reads DSGVTQTPKHLITATGQRVTLRCSPRSGDLSVYWYQQSLDQGLQFLIQYYNGEERAKGNILERFSAQQFPDLHSELNLSSLELGDSALYFCASSAGHRAYEQYFGPGTRLTVT.

J is TRBJ2-1 and V is TRBV27, with 7 bases identical to TRBD1. The CDR3 runs to 13 residues. Germline V gene lookup returns CDR1 MNHEY and CDR2 SMNVEV (reference sequence). J lost 12 bases, V lost 7 bases, and 12 bases had no gene match. CDR3 coding DNA: TGTGCCAGCACCCCCCCACAGGGGCGAGGGCAGTTCTTC. Translation gives CASTPPQGRGQFF.

This clonotype was seen more than once but under ten times. The chain is built from TRBV7-2 and TRBJ1-5; 9 bases line up with TRBD1. V shed 5 bases, J shed 7 bases, and the junction held 6 bases outside the gene matches. In germline, CDR1 is SGHTA, CDR2 FQGNSA. The CDR3 is 14 amino acids. CDR3 residues: CASSPGQGRQPQHF. The CDR3 nucleotides read TGTGCCAGCAGCCCGGGACAGGGAAGGCAGCCCCAGCATTTT.

This clonotype came up a few times. V is TRBV30 and J is TRBJ2-3; no clear D. Germline V gene lookup returns CDR1 GTSNPN and CDR2 SVGIG (reference sequence). This CDR3 is 12 amino acids long. V was trimmed by 2 bases and J by 4 bases, leaving 7 bases between them. The CDR3 DNA reads TGTGCCTGGAGTCAGAAATCAGATACGCAGTATTTT. Its protein product is CAWSQKSDTQYF.

The gene calls are TRBV5-6 and TRBJ1-5; D uncertain. The CDR3 spans 15 residues. The ends were cut back, 0 bases at V and 2 bases at J, with 9 bases in the middle. The germline gives CDR1 SGHDT, CDR2 YYEEEE. CDR3 sequence: CASSLGEVRNQPQHF. The CDR3 DNA reads as TGTGCCAGCAGCTTGGGAGAGGTGCGCAATCAGCCCCAGCATTTT.

V gene TRBV5-1 combines with J gene TRBJ2-7; tentatively, D is TRBD1 or TRBD2 (5 bases each). Germline V gene sequence: CDR1 SGHRS, CDR2 YFSETQ. The CDR3 runs 13 residues. V dropped 6 bases and J dropped 1 base, with 11 bases sitting between them. This chain's CDR3 is CASNRDGSYEQYF. In DNA form, the CDR3 reads TGCGCCAGCAACCGGGACGGGTCCTACGAGCAGTACTTC.

The chain joins TRBV18 to TRBJ1-1; D not resolved. The CDR3 runs to 12 residues. Trimming left V 9 bases short and J 2 bases short, with 10 bases between. CDR1 and CDR2 from the germline V gene are KGHSH and LQKENI. The CDR3 sequence is CASSTINTEAFF. CDR3 nucleotides: TGTGCCAGTTCCACCATCAACACTGAAGCTTTCTTT.

This clonotype was observed at least ten times. The genes are TRBV6-6 and TRBJ2-7, with D perhaps matching TRBD2 (5 bases). The CDR3 runs 11 residues. V dropped 4 bases and J dropped 9 bases, with 10 bases sitting between them. Germline loops: CDR1 MNHNY, CDR2 SVGAGI (reference sequence). The CDR3: CASSSEAWQYF. DNA of the CDR3: TGTGCCAGCAGTTCGGAGGCGTGGCAGTACTTC.

The J gene is TRBJ2-7, the V gene TRBV7-2; D not certain. The germline gives CDR1 SGHTA, CDR2 FQGNSA. Trimming pared 0 bases from V and 2 bases from J, leaving 14 bases between. The CDR3 is 16 amino acids. CDR3 sequence (DNA): TGTGCCAGCAGCTTAGCTGGATCCTGGCCCCCCTACGAGCAGTACTTC. Its protein is CASSLAGSWPPYEQYF.

The chain links TRBV3-1 to TRBJ2-1; a possible D gene is TRBD2 (5 bases). The CDR3 has 14 amino acids. CDR1 and CDR2 (germline): LGHDT, YNNKEL (reference sequence). Between the trimmed V and J ends, which lost 4 bases and 5 bases, there was a span of 12 bases. CDR3 sequence: CASSPWTGNNEQFF. The CDR3 coding sequence is TGTGCCAGCAGCCCTTGGACTGGTAACAATGAGCAGTTCTTC.

The chain links TRBV5-1 to TRBJ2-7, with 16 positions matching TRBD2. Germline V gene sequence: CDR1 SGHRS, CDR2 YFSETQ. The CDR3 consists of 17 residues. V lost 3 bases to trimming and J lost 7 bases; unmatched junction nucleotides: 10. The CDR3 DNA sequence: TGCGCCAGCAGCTCGGGACTAGCGGGAGGGCCCCCAGGGGAGCAGTACTTC. It translates to CASSSGLAGGPPGEQYF.

The rearrangement links TRBV12-3 or TRBV12-4 to TRBJ1-2, with D possibly TRBD1 on 6 matching bases. The V and J ends lost 6 bases and 3 bases respectively, with 14 bases between them. This CDR3 has 14 residues. The CDR3 sequence is CASRPTGGYYGYTF. As DNA, the CDR3 is TGTGCCAGCAGGCCGACAGGAGGGTACTATGGCTACACCTTC.

The rearrangement joins TRBV7-2 to TRBJ2-1; 7 nucleotides line up with TRBD2. The CDR3 sequence is 13 residues long. Losses at the gene ends were 6 bases for V and 8 bases for J; bases not matched to a gene: 7. Per the germline V gene, CDR1 is SGHTA and CDR2 is FQGNSA. The CDR3 nucleotides are TGTGCCAGCAGACCTCCGACTAGCTATGAGCAGTTCTTC. It encodes CASRPPTSYEQFF.

This clonotype appeared once. Written as DNA, the CDR3 is TGTGCCAGCAGTAGTGAGGGCGGCCGTCGGACTAATGAAAAACTGTTTTTT. This encodes CASSSEGGRRTNEKLFF. This rearrangement joins TRBV7-9 to TRBJ1-4, with no clear D. Looked up from germline, CDR1 is SEHNR and CDR2 is FQNEAQ (reference sequence). V was cut by 6 bases and J by 2 bases, with 19 bases left in between. CDR3 size: 17 residues.

This clonotype has more than one count but fewer than ten. V and J are TRBV20-1 and TRBJ1-1; D might be TRBD1 (5 bases). The CDR3 consists of 13 residues. The germline V gene encodes CDR1 DFQATT and CDR2 SNEGSKA (reference sequence). With 5 bases removed from V and 1 base from J, the gap between germline ends came to 11 bases. For the CDR3, the DNA is TGCAGTGCTGGCAGGGTAGCGAACACTGAAGCTTTCTTT. Translating it yields CSAGRVANTEAFF.

This clonotype came up a few times. The chain uses TRBV25-1 and TRBJ1-3; 8 nucleotides agree with TRBD1. This CDR3 is 18 amino acids long. The J segment lost 0 bases and the V segment lost 2 bases, leaving 9 bases of the junction unmatched. Germline V gives CDR1 MGHDK, CDR2 SYGVNS. CDR3 residues: CASSEPVGTGNSGNTIYF. The CDR3 coding sequence is TGTGCCAGCAGTGAACCTGTGGGGACAGGTAACTCTGGAAACACCATATATTTT.

The chain carries TRBV29-1 and TRBJ2-2; D possibly corresponds to TRBD2 (5 bases). The V end lost 3 bases, the J end lost 6 bases, and 14 bases lay between the germline ends. CDR1 SQVTM and CDR2 ANQGSEA come from the germline V gene. This CDR3 has 14 residues. CDR3 sequence: CSVEGWELPGELFF. CDR3 DNA sequence: TGCAGCGTTGAGGGGTGGGAGCTCCCCGGGGAGCTGTTTTTT.